Listed below are T cell receptor beta chains from one sample, sequenced in a study of cytomegalovirus exposure and HLA in healthy donors. Generated by immunoSEQ multiplex PCR, the TCRdb table keeps only in-frame clones and is missing some. The table records 200,000 to 250,000 clones, over 75% of them present only once. Material for sequencing was PBMCs. Every receptor here comes from a woman younger than 30 in good health and CMV-seropositive. The CDR3 runs from the conserved cysteine through the conserved F or W. A D gene is named only where the DNA matches it firmly. A clone size is listed for some rows: how often the clone was seen (once, few, many), or a class if it is expanded.

j_call d_call v_call clone_size cdr3_nt cdr3_aa
TRBJ1-3 . TRBV2 . TGTGCCAGCAGTGACCGGAACACCATATATTTT CASSDRNTIYF
TRBJ2-5 TRBD1 TRBV7-2 . TGTGCCAGCAGCTTCGAGTGGGGACAGCAAGAGACCCAGTACTTC CASSFEWGQQETQYF
TRBJ2-7 TRBD2 TRBV5-4 . TGTGCCAGCAGCTACATGGGGGGGAACGCCTACGAGCAGTACTTC CASSYMGGNAYEQYF
TRBJ2-3 . TRBV30 . TGTGCCTGGGGGGACGTAGCGGTAACTAGCACAGATACGCAGTATTTT CAWGDVAVTSTDTQYF
TRBJ2-2 . TRBV29-1 . TGCAGCACGCAGCAGGGCGCCGGGGAGCTGTTTTTT CSTQQGAGELFF
TRBJ2-6 TRBD2 TRBV11-2 . TGTGCCAGCAGCGGGCGACTAGCGGGGAGCTCTGGGGCCAACGTCCTGACTTTC CASSGRLAGSSGANVLTF
TRBJ2-1 . TRBV2 . TGTGCCAGCAGTCCGACCTACCTACGGAGGAATGAGCAGTTCTTC CASSPTYLRRNEQFF
TRBJ1-2 . TRBV27 . TGTGCCAGCTCGTACGGGACATCATATGGCTACACCTTC CASSYGTSYGYTF
TRBJ2-3 . TRBV27 . TGTGCCGCCGCTTCACGATCTGGGGGCAGGGATACGCAGTATTTT CAAASRSGGRDTQYF
TRBJ2-7 TRBD1 TRBV20-1 . TGCAGTGGGACAGGGATCTACGAGCAGTACTTC CSGTGIYEQYF
TRBJ2-7 TRBD2 TRBV5-8 . TGTGCCAGCAGCTACAACAATGGACTAGACTCAAGCTACGAGCAGTACTTC CASSYNNGLDSSYEQYF
TRBJ1-2 . TRBV5-1 . TGCGCCAGCAGCTTGGTTGGCGGCGGCTATGGCTACACCTTC CASSLVGGGYGYTF
TRBJ2-7 . TRBV5-1 . TGCGCCAGCAGCCTGGCTCCTCCTCCCCGGGAGCAGTACTTC CASSLAPPPREQYF
TRBJ2-3 TRBD2 TRBV5-6 . TGTGCCAGCAGCGGACTAGCGGGAGTGCGGACAGATACGCAGTATTTT CASSGLAGVRTDTQYF
TRBJ1-2 . TRBV27 . TGTGCCAGCAGCTCCGGGGGAGCCAACTATGGCTACACCTTC CASSSGGANYGYTF
TRBJ2-7 . TRBV7-6 . TGTGCCAGCAGCTTTTCATATGGGCCATCCAACTACGAGCAGTACTTC CASSFSYGPSNYEQYF
TRBJ2-7 . TRBV18 few TGTGCCAGCTCACCTCCTCCTAGCCCCTACGAGCAGTACTTC CASSPPPSPYEQYF
TRBJ1-5 TRBD1 TRBV5-1 . TGCGCCAGCAGCTTGTACGGGACAGCTAGCAATCAGCCCCAGCATTTT CASSLYGTASNQPQHF
TRBJ2-6 . TRBV30 . TGTGCCTGGAGCCTCGGGACACTTGGCCAGCCCAACGTCCTGACTTTC CAWSLGTLGQPNVLTF
TRBJ2-1 . TRBV29-1 . TGCAGCGTTGAAGACAGCGAGACCTACAATGAGCAGTTCTTC CSVEDSETYNEQFF
TRBJ2-7 TRBD2 TRBV15 once TGTGCCACCAGCAGAGCACGGGAGGGCCTTTACGAGCAGTACTTC CATSRAREGLYEQYF
TRBJ1-2 . TRBV6-1 . TGTGCCAGCAGTGAAGCCGCCAGGGGAAACTATGGCTACACCTTC CASSEAARGNYGYTF
TRBJ2-2 . TRBV5-8 few TGTGCCAGCAGCCACTACAGGGATATTGGGGAGCTGTTTTTT CASSHYRDIGELFF
TRBJ1-4 TRBD1 TRBV6-6 . TGTGCCAGCAGTTACTTCGGGACAGTTAATGAAAAACTGTTTTTT CASSYFGTVNEKLFF